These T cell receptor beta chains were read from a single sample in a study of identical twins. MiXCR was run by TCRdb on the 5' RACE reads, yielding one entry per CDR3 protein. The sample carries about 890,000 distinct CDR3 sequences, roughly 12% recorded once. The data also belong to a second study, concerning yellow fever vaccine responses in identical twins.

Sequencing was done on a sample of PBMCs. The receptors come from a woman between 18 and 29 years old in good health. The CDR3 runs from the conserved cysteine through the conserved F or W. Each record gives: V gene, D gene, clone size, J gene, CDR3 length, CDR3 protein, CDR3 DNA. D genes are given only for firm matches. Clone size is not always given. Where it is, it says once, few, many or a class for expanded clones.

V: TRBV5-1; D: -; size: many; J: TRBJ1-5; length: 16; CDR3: CASSLGGTGGNQPQHF; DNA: TGCGCCAGCAGCTTGGGGGGCACTGGGGGCAATCAGCCCCAGCATTTT
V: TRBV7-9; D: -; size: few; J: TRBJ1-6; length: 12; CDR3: CASSASNSPLHF; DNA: TGTGCCAGCAGCGCCTCAAATTCACCCCTCCACTTT
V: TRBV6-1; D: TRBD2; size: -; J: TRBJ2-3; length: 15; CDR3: CASSANPAGVQSGYF; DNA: TGTGCCAGCAGTGCTAATCCAGCGGGAGTTCAGTCCGGGTATTTT
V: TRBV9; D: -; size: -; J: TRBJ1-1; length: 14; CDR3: CASSRGPWNTEAFF; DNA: TGTGCCAGCAGTCGCGGACCGTGGAACACTGAAGCTTTCTTT
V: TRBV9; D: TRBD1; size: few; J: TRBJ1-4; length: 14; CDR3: CASSVDGQGEKLFF; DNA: TGTGCCAGCAGCGTAGATGGACAGGGTGAAAAACTGTTTTTT
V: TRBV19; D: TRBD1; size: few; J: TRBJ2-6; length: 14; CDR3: CASTGGAGANVLTF; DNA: TGTGCCAGTACAGGGGGCGCTGGGGCCAACGTCCTGACTTTC
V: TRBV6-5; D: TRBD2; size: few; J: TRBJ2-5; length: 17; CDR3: CASSYSTGTRAQETQYF; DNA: TGTGCCAGCAGTTACTCGACCGGGACTAGGGCGCAAGAGACCCAGTACTTC
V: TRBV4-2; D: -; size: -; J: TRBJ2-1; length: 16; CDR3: CASSPPQRSSYNEQFF; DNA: TGTGCCAGCAGCCCCCCCCAGCGGAGCTCCTACAATGAGCAGTTCTTC
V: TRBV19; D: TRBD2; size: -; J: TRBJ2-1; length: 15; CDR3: CASRLLAGELDEQFF; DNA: TGTGCCAGTAGGTTGTTAGCGGGAGAACTCGATGAGCAGTTCTTC
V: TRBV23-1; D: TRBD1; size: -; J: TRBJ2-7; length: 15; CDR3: CASSQSGRGFQRQYF; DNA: TGCGCCAGCAGTCAATCTGGCAGGGGGTTTCAGAGGCAGTACTTC
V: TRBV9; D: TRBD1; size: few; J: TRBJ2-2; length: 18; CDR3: CASSVRNADRGLAGELFF; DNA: TGTGCCAGCAGCGTAAGGAACGCCGACAGGGGGCTCGCCGGGGAGCTGTTTTTT
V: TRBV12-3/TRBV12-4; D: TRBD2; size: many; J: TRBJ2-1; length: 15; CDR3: CASSLAGVAGNEQFF; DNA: TGTGCCAGCAGTTTAGCGGGGGTAGCGGGGAATGAGCAGTTCTTC
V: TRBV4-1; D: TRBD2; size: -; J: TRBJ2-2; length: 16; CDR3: CASSGLAGVATGELFF; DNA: TGCGCCAGCAGCGGACTAGCGGGAGTTGCCACCGGGGAGCTGTTTTTT
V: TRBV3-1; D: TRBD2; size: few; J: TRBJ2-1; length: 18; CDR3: CASSQSGETPARYNEQFF; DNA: TGTGCCAGCAGCCAGAGCGGGGAGACCCCCGCGCGCTACAATGAGCAGTTCTTC
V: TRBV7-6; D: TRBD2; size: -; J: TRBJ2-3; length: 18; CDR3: CASSLWASSGGPGDTQYF; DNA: TGTGCCAGCAGCTTATGGGCCTCTAGCGGGGGGCCGGGGGATACGCAGTATTTT
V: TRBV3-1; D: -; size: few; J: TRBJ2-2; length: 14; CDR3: CASSQVPGTGELFF; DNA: TGTGCCAGCAGCCAAGTTCCGGGGACCGGGGAGCTGTTTTTT
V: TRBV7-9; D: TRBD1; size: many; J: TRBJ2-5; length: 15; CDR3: CASSLPGQAQETQYF; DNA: TGTGCCAGCAGCTTACCGGGACAGGCCCAAGAGACCCAGTACTTC
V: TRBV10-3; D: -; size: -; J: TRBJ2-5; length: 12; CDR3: CATTGEGETQYF; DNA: TGTGCCACGACAGGGGAGGGGGAGACCCAGTACTTC
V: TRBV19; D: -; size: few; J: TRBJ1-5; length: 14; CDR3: CASRTDDSNQPQHF; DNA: TGTGCCAGTCGGACGGATGATAGCAATCAGCCCCAGCATTTT
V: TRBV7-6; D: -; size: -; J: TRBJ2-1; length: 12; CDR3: CASSLKGNQQFF; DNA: TGTGCCAGCAGCTTAAAAGGGAATCAGCAGTTCTTC
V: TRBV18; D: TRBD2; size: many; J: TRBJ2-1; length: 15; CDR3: CASSPPRGSYNEQFF; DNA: TGTGCCAGCTCACCACCGCGGGGGTCCTACAATGAGCAGTTCTTC
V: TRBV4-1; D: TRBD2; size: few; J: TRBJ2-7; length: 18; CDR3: CASSQDGLAGELVYEQYF; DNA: TGCGCCAGCAGCCAAGATGGACTAGCGGGAGAGTTAGTCTACGAGCAGTACTTC
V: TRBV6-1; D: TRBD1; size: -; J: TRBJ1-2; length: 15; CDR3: CASSPDVTGLEGYTF; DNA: TGTGCCAGCAGCCCAGATGTGACAGGGTTAGAGGGCTACACCTTC
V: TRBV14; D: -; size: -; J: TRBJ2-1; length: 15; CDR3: CASSPRDLPANEQFF; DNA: TGTGCCAGCAGCCCCCGGGACTTACCGGCCAATGAGCAGTTCTTC
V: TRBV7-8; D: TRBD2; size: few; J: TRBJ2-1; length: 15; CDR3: CASSSRDYIYNEQFF; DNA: TGTGCCAGCAGCTCCAGGGACTATATATACAATGAGCAGTTCTTC
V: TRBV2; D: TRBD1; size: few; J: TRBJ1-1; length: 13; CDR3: CASSMTGSTEAFF; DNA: TGTGCCAGCAGTATGACAGGGTCCACTGAAGCTTTCTTT
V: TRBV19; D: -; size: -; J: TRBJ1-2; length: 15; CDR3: CASSRNREGDYGYTF; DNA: TGTGCCAGTAGTCGAAACAGGGAGGGGGATTATGGCTACACCTTC
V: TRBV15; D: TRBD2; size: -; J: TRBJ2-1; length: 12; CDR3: CATSRVGTKQFF; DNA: TGTGCCACCAGCAGAGTCGGGACTAAGCAGTTCTTC